The rows below give T cell receptor beta chains drawn from one sample of a study of blood T cell repertoires in COVID-19. Assay: immunoSEQ multiplex PCR; the TCRdb copy retains only in-frame clones and omits some. The sample has under 250,000 clones, around 88% seen once. The sequencing input was peripheral blood. The receptor set was obtained from a woman aged 50 to 60 with acute or convalescent COVID-19. Both conserved end residues are part of each CDR3.

CDR3	J	length	V
CASSQDIESSGVTYEQYF	TRBJ2-7	18	TRBV4-2
CATSDPYYNEQFF	TRBJ2-1	13	TRBV24-1
CASSFPSGTPTNEQFF	TRBJ2-1	16	TRBV5-6
CASSPRQGADTQYF	TRBJ2-3	14	TRBV5-1
CASTQAGNYEQYF	TRBJ2-7	13	TRBV5-1
CASSLTGGHETQYF	TRBJ2-5	14	TRBV5-1
CATLAATGELFF	TRBJ2-2	12	TRBV24-1
CASSPISGTGELFF	TRBJ2-2	14	TRBV7-8
CATSGPGAQETQYF	TRBJ2-5	14	TRBV24-1
CSASLSNEQFF	TRBJ2-1	11	TRBV20-1
CASSLEFYRDNKNIQYF	TRBJ2-4	17	TRBV7-9
CASSQAGAGNTEAFF	TRBJ1-1	15	TRBV3-1/TRBV3-2
CASSRTGDEKLFF	TRBJ1-4	13	TRBV12-3/TRBV12-4
CASRLTGSKEQFF	TRBJ2-1	13	TRBV5-8
CAAHRVRVMNTEAFF	TRBJ1-1	15	TRBV28
CASDGGSEGNEQFF	TRBJ2-1	14	TRBV21-1
CASRPSSLRDGTDTQYF	TRBJ2-3	17	TRBV28
CASRKSESTDTQYF	TRBJ2-3	14	TRBV11-2
CAWSVRRDSSGNTIYF	TRBJ1-3	16	TRBV30
CASSPGGGTEAFF	TRBJ1-1	13	TRBV7-6
CASSYSPGISGTDEAKNIQYF	TRBJ2-4	21	TRBV11-2
CASSIAGDRYEQYF	TRBJ2-7	14	TRBV7-2
CASTGQGKAGELFF	TRBJ2-2	14	TRBV2
CASSWTSDASYNEQFF	TRBJ2-1	16	TRBV6-5
CASSMGLNTEAFF	TRBJ1-1	13	TRBV19
CATSSGGSFYEQYF	TRBJ2-7	14	TRBV24-1
CAISESRTSEQFF	TRBJ2-1	13	TRBV10-3
CATSGAGVGQETQYF	TRBJ2-5	15	TRBV24-1
CASSLDQDREGFEYF	TRBJ2-7	15	TRBV11-2